This TCR beta chain appears in the sequencing data of a study of blood T cell repertoires in COVID-19. Study information: Specimens from acute and convalescent COVID-19 originated in the United States, Italy and Spain. PBMCs, B-cell-depleted T cells, or T cells provided the cDNA or gDNA that made up the material.

V lost 2 bases and J lost 6, with 8 bases in between. Germline CDR1 SGHRS, CDR2 YFSETQ. The CDR3 runs to 13 residues. As originally analysed: Amplifying reference gene primers gave estimates of nucleated cell counts. Sequencing used immunoSEQ multiplex PCR; TCRdb keeps in-frame clones, though not all of them. V and J calls and clone size are those listed in that table; D and trimming were worked out from the DNA. The table has 65,000 to 100,000 clones, 80% to 90% seen once; the top ten hold around 8.6%. This TCR derives from a man over 45 with acute or convalescent COVID-19. The chain uses TRBV5-1 and TRBJ2-2, with no clear D. The sequencing input was peripheral blood. CDR3 DNA sequence: TGCGCCAGCAGCTTCTTCGGGTCCGGGGAGCTGTTTTTT. As protein: CASSFFGSGELFF.